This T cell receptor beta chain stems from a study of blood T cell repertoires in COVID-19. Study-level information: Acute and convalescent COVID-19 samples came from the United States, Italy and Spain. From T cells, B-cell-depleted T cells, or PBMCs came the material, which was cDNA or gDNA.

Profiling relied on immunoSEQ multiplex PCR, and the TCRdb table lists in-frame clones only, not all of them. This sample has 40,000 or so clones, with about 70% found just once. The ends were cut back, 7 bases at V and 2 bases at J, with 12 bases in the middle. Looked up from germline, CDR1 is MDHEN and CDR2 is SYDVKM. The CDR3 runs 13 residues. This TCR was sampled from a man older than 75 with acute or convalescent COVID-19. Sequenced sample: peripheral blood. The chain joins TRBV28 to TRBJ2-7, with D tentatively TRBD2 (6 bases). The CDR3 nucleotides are TGTGCCAGCACCGGGACTCCAACCTACGAGCAGTACTTC. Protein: CASTGTPTYEQYF.